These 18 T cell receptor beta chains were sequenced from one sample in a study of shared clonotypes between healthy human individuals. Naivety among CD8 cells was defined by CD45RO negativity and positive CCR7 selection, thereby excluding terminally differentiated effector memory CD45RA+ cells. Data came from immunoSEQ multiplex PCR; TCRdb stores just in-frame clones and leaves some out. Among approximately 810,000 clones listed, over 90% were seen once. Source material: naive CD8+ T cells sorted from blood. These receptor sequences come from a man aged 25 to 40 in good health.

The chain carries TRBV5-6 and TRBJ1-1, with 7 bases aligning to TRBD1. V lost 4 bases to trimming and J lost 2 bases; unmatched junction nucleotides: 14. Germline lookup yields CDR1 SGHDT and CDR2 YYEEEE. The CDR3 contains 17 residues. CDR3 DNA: TGTGCCAGCAGCGTCCCCGGACAGGAAGATTTCAACACTGAAGCTTTCTTT. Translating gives CASSVPGQEDFNTEAFF. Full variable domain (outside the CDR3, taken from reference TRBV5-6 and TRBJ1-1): DAGVTQSPTHLIKTRGQQVTLRCSPKSGHDTVSWYQQALGQGPQFIFQYYEEEERQRGNFPDRFSGHQFPNYSSELNVNALLLGDSALYLCASSVPGQEDFNTEAFFGQGTRLTVV.

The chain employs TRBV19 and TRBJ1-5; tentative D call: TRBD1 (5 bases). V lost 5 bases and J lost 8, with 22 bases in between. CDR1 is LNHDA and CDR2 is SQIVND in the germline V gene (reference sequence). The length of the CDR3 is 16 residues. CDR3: CASSASHRSLGEPQHF. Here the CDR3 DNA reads TGTGCCAGTAGTGCCTCGCACAGGTCCCTGGGGGAGCCCCAGCATTTT.

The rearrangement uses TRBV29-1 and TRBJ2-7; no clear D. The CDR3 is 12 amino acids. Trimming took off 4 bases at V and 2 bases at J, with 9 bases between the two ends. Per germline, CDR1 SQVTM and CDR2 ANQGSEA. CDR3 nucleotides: TGCAGCGTTGCACACCAGACCTACGAGCAGTACTTC. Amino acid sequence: CSVAHQTYEQYF.

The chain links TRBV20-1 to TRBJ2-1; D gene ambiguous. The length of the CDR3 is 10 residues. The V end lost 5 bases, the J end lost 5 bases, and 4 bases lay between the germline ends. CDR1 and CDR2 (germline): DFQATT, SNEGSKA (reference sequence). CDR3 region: CSAADNEQFF. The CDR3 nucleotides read TGCAGTGCTGCAGACAATGAGCAGTTCTTC.

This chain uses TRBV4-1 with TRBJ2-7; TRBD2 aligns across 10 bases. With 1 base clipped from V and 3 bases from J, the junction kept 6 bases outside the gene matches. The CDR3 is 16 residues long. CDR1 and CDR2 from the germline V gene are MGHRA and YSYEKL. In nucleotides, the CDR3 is TGCGCCAGCAGCCAAGCCCTAGCGGGGGTCTACTACGAGCAGTACTTC. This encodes CASSQALAGVYYEQYF.

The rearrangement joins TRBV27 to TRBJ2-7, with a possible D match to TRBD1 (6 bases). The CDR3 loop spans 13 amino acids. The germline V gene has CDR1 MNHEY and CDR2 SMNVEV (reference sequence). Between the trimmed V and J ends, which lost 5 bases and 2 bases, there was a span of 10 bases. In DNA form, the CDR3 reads TGTGCCAGCAGTCCCAGGACAGCCTACGAGCAGTACTTC. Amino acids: CASSPRTAYEQYF.

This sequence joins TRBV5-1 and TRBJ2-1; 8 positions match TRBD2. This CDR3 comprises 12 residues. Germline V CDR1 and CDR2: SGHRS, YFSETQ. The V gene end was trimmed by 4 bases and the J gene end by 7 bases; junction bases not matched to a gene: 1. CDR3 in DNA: TGCGCCAGCAGCCCGGGGGGGAATGAGCAGTTCTTC. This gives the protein CASSPGGNEQFF.

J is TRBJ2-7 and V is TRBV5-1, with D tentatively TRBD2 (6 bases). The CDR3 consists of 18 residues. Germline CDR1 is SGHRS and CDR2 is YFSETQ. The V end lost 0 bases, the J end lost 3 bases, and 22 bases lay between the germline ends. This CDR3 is CASSLGLRVRETGYEQYF. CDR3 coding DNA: TGCGCCAGCAGCTTGGGTTTGCGGGTCCGGGAGACTGGCTACGAGCAGTACTTC.

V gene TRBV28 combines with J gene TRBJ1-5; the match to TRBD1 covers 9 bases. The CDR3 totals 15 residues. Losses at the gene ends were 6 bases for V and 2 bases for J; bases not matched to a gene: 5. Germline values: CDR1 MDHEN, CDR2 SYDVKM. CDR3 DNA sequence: TGTGCCAGCAGACTGGACAGGGGAGGCAATCAGCCCCAGCATTTT. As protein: CASRLDRGGNQPQHF.

CDR3 sequence: CASKGTSLFF. DNA for the CDR3: TGTGCCAGCAAAGGGACTAGTTTGTTCTTC. The chain joins TRBV9 to TRBJ2-1; 8 bases fit TRBD2. The CDR3 sequence is 10 residues long. Germline V gene data show CDR1 as SGDLS and CDR2 as YYNGEE. V trimming: 6 bases; J trimming: 15 bases; junction bases outside the gene matches: 5.

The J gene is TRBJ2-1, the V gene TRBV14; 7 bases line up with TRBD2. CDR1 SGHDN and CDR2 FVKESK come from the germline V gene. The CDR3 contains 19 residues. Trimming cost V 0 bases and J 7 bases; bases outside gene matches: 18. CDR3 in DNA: TGTGCCAGCAGCCAAGATCAAAGTTGGCTAGCGGTCCTGGGAAATGAGCAGTTCTTC. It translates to CASSQDQSWLAVLGNEQFF.

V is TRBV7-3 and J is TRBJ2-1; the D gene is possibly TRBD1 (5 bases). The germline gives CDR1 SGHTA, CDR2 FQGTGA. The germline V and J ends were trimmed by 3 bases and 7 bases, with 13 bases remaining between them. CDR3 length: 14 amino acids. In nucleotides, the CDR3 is TGTGCCAGCAGCTTTACATTAGCAGGGAATGAGCAGTTCTTC. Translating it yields CASSFTLAGNEQFF.

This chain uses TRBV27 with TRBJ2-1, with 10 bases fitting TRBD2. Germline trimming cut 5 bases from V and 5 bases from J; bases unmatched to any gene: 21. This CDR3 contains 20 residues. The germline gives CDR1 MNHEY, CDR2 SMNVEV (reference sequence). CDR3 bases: TGTGCCAGCAGTCCCCTAGAAGGGTCTAGGGGACTAGCGTCAAACAATGAGCAGTTCTTC. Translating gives CASSPLEGSRGLASNNEQFF.

The CDR3 protein is CASSWDSTNEQFF. CDR3 nucleotides: TGCGCCAGCAGCTGGGACAGCACCAATGAGCAGTTCTTC. J is TRBJ2-1 and V is TRBV5-1, with 7 bases that match TRBD1. V trimming: 3 bases; J trimming: 6 bases; junction bases outside the gene matches: 3. Germline V gene sequence: CDR1 SGHRS, CDR2 YFSETQ. The CDR3 length is 13 residues.

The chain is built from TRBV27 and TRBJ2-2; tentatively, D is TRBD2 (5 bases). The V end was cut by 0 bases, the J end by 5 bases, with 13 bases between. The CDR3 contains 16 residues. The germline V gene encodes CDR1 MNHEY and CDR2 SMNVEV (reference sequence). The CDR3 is CASSLSRGSWTGELFF. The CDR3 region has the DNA TGTGCCAGCAGTTTATCGAGAGGGAGTTGGACCGGGGAGCTGTTTTTT.

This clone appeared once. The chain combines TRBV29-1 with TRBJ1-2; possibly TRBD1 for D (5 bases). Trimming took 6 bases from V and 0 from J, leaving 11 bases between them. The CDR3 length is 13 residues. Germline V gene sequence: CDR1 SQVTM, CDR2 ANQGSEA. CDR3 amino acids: CSVAEDTNYGYTF. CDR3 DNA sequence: TGCAGCGTAGCAGAGGACACTAACTATGGCTACACCTTC. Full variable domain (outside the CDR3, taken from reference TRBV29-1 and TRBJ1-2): SAVISQKPSRDICQRGTSLTIQCQVDSQVTMMFWYRQQPGQSLTLIATANQGSEATYESGFVIDKFPISRPNLTFSTLTVSNMSPEDSSIYLCSVAEDTNYGYTFGSGTRLTVV.

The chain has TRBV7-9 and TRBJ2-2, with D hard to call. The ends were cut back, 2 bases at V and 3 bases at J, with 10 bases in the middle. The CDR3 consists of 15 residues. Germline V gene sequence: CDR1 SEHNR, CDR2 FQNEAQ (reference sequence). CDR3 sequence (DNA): TGTGCCAGCAGCTTACTTGATGCGTACACCGGGGAGCTGTTTTTT. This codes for CASSLLDAYTGELFF. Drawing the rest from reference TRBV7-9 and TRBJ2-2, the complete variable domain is DTGVSQNPRHKITKRGQNVTFRCDPISEHNRLYWYRQTLGQGPEFLTYFQNEAQLEKSRLLSDRFSAERPKGSFSTLEIQRTEQGDSAMYLCASSLLDAYTGELFFGEGSRLTVL.

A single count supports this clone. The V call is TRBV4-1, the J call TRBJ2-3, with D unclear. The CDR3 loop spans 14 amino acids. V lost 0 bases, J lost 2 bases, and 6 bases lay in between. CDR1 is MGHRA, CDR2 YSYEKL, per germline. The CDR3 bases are TGCGCCAGCAGCCAAGAAAGCCTCACAGATACGCAGTATTTT. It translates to CASSQESLTDTQYF.